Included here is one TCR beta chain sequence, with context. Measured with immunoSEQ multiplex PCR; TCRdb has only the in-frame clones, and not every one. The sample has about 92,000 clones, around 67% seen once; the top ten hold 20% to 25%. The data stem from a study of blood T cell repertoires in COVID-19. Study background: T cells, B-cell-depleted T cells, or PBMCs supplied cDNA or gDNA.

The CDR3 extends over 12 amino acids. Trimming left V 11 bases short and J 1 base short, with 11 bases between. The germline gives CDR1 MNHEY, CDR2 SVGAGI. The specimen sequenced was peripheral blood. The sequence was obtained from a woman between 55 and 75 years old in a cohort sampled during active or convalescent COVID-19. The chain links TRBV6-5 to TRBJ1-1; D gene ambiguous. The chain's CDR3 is CAARRANTEAFF. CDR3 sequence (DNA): TGTGCCGCCAGGAGGGCGAACACTGAAGCTTTCTTT.